This paragraph covers one T cell receptor beta chain sequence. Its antigen remains unidentified. Produced via immunoSEQ multiplex PCR; TCRdb's table is partial and in-frame only. The sample shows approximately 150,000 clones, approximately 90% of them seen only once. The germline V and J ends were trimmed by 0 bases and 5 bases, with 11 bases remaining between them. This CDR3 spans 15 amino acids. Germline V gene sequence: CDR1 LGHNA, CDR2 YNFKEQ. The record originates from a study of T cell responses to AZD1222 COVID-19 vaccine. Notes on the study in general: Every sample of the repertoires postdated the peak T cell response. Dominant CD4 TCR responses targeted spike regions 160-218 and 743-854.

Pooling of second doses given at about 4 or about 12 weeks was done. The source is an adult who received the AZD1222 COVID-19 vaccine. This chain connects TRBV4-2 to TRBJ2-1; D might be TRBD2 (7 bases). Sequencing used peripheral blood, obtained 28 days after the second AZD1222 dose. CDR3 sequence (DNA): TGTGCCAGCAGCCAAGACAGGGGAGGGGACAATGAGCAGTTCTTC. Protein sequence: CASSQDRGGDNEQFF.